The 17 T cell receptor beta chains below all came from one sample that was sequenced in a study of cytomegalovirus exposure and HLA in healthy donors. PCR amplification relied on 60 Vbeta primers (plus 13 Jbeta primers). Only in-frame clones appear in the TCRdb table, and some are missing; sequencing was by immunoSEQ multiplex PCR. The profile shows some 150,000 clones, over 70% of them singletons. Input material: PBMCs. These receptors all come from a middle-aged woman in good health and CMV-seropositive.

J is TRBJ1-2 and V is TRBV5-4, with D hard to call. From germline, CDR1 is SGHNT and CDR2 YYREEE (reference sequence). The CDR3 extends over 15 amino acids. V lost 0 bases and J lost 7, with 16 bases in between. The CDR3 DNA is TGTGCCAGCAGCTTGGCGATTGGTGCCGGCGGTGGCTACACCTTC. Encoded protein: CASSLAIGAGGGYTF.

The chain carries TRBV7-2 and TRBJ1-3; TRBD1 aligns across 7 bases. V shed 6 bases and J 5 bases; nucleotides not matched to a gene: 7. Germline V gene lookup returns CDR1 SGHTA and CDR2 FQGNSA. The CDR3 runs 14 residues. The CDR3 DNA follows: TGTGCCAGCAGTCAGGGACAGCCGCGAAACACCATATATTTT. Residues: CASSQGQPRNTIYF.

The genes are TRBV18 and TRBJ2-7, with 11 bases aligning to TRBD2. Germline CDR1 is KGHSH and CDR2 is LQKENI. V dropped 6 bases and J dropped 3; count of bases not matched to a gene: 7. The CDR3 is 15 amino acids. The DNA for the CDR3 is TGTGCCAGCTCCCCAACTAGCGGGGGAAACTACGAGCAGTACTTC. Translating gives CASSPTSGGNYEQYF. The whole variable domain, filled in from reference TRBV18 and TRBJ2-7, reads NAGVMQNPRHLVRRRGQEARLRCSPMKGHSHVYWYRQLPEEGLKFMVYLQKENIIDESGMPKERFSAEFPKEGPSILRIQQVVRGDSAAYFCASSPTSGGNYEQYFGPGTRLTVT.

The CDR3 region is CASSQTGIYGYTF. The CDR3 nucleotides are TGTGCCAGCAGCCAGACAGGGATCTATGGCTACACCTTC. The chain combines TRBV6-1 with TRBJ1-2, with 7 nucleotides matching TRBD1. The CDR3 length is 13 residues. V shed 6 bases, J shed 4 bases, and the junction held 5 bases outside the gene matches. Germline values: CDR1 MNHNS, CDR2 SASEGT.

The chain uses TRBV2 and TRBJ1-4; TRBD1 matches at 7 bases. CDR1 SNHLY and CDR2 FYNNEI come from the germline V gene. The junction had 4 bases not matched to a gene; V was cut back by 6 bases and J by 0 bases. The CDR3 totals 15 residues. The CDR3 coding sequence is TGTGCCAGCAGGGAACAGGGGACAACTAATGAAAAACTGTTTTTT. This gives the protein CASREQGTTNEKLFF.

The sample holds a few counts of this clone. The chain joins TRBV5-1 to TRBJ1-4; TRBD1 is a possible D gene (5 bases). CDR3 length: 13 residues. Trimming took off 0 bases at V and 8 bases at J, with 8 bases between the two ends. The germline gives CDR1 SGHRS, CDR2 YFSETQ. CDR3 in amino acids: CASSLGPGEKLFF. CDR3 in DNA: TGCGCCAGCAGCTTGGGACCAGGGGAAAAACTGTTTTTT.

V usage is TRBV28 and J usage is TRBJ1-5, with 8 nucleotides matching TRBD1. Trimming removed 6 bases from V and 2 bases from J; junction bases left unmatched: 3. The CDR3 totals 14 residues. CDR1 is MDHEN and CDR2 is SYDVKM in the germline V gene. The DNA for the CDR3 is TGTGCCAGCAGGACAGGGGCCCGCAATCAGCCCCAGCATTTT. Encoded protein: CASRTGARNQPQHF.

The V and J genes are TRBV12-5 and TRBJ2-1; the match to TRBD2 covers 8 bases. This CDR3 region has 13 residues. Trimming cost V 7 bases and J 4 bases; bases outside gene matches: 3. Germline loops: CDR1 LGHNT, CDR2 FRNRAP. The CDR3 DNA reads as TGTGCTAGTGCCCTAGCGGGTTACAATGAGCAGTTCTTC. Its protein product is CASALAGYNEQFF.

The chain joins TRBV30 to TRBJ2-3; D not resolved. Germline V gene lookup returns CDR1 GTSNPN and CDR2 SVGIG (reference sequence). The CDR3 has 14 amino acids. V was shortened by 3 bases and J by 0 bases, with 10 bases between the two germline ends. The chain's CDR3 is CAWRIGASTDTQYF. The CDR3 DNA reads TGTGCCTGGAGGATCGGAGCTAGCACAGATACGCAGTATTTT. Drawing the rest from reference TRBV30 and TRBJ2-3, the complete variable domain is SQTIHQWPATLVQPVGSPLSLECTVEGTSNPNLYWYRQAAGRGLQLLFYSVGIGQISSEVPQNLSASRPQDRQFILSSKKLLLSDSGFYLCAWRIGASTDTQYFGPGTRLTVL.

The chain combines TRBV27 with TRBJ1-1; possibly TRBD1 for D (5 bases). Trimming stripped 0 bases from V and 5 bases from J, with 13 bases between. CDR3 size: 15 residues. Germline V lookup: CDR1 MNHEY, CDR2 SMNVEV (reference sequence). DNA of the CDR3: TGTGCCAGCAGTTTATCTAGGGCGGGGGGAACTGAAGCTTTCTTT. Translated: CASSLSRAGGTEAFF.

The J gene is TRBJ2-3, the V gene TRBV5-6; D might be TRBD2 (5 bases). The CDR3 extends over 17 amino acids. Germline V gene data show CDR1 as SGHDT and CDR2 as YYEEEE. Between the trimmed V and J ends, which lost 1 base and 0 bases, there was a span of 15 bases. CDR3 bases: TGTGCCAGCAGCTTGCTAGCCCCCACGGCTAGCACAGATACGCAGTATTTT. This codes for CASSLLAPTASTDTQYF.

The V gene is TRBV5-1, the J gene TRBJ2-7; D not resolved. CDR3 length: 12 residues. The germline CDR1 and CDR2 sequences are SGHRS and YFSETQ. Trimming pared 1 base from V and 5 bases from J, leaving 7 bases between. CDR3 coding DNA: TGCGCCAGCAGCTTGCCTTCGGACGAGCAGTACTTC. Its translation is CASSLPSDEQYF.

The chain combines TRBV28 with TRBJ1-4; the match to TRBD1 covers 9 bases. Germline CDR1 MDHEN, CDR2 SYDVKM. J gave up 2 bases and V 7 bases, and 11 bases lay outside the gene matches. This CDR3 comprises 17 residues. CDR3 protein: CASTEGTGTGTNEKLFF. The CDR3 nucleotides read TGTGCCAGCACCGAAGGGACAGGGACTGGGACTAATGAAAAACTGTTTTTT. The full variable domain, rest sourced from reference TRBV28 and TRBJ1-4, is DVKVTQSSRYLVKRTGEKVFLECVQDMDHENMFWYRQDPGLGLRLIYFSYDVKMKEKGDIPEGYSVSREKKERFSLILESASTNQTSMYLCASTEGTGTGTNEKLFFGSGTQLSVL.

CDR3 bases: TGTGCCAGCAGCGTAGGACAGGGGCGAGAGACCCAGTACTTC. Protein: CASSVGQGRETQYF. V and J are TRBV9 and TRBJ2-5; 8 bases match TRBD1. The length of the CDR3 is 14 residues. J was trimmed by 4 bases and V by 0 bases; bases with no gene match: 2. Germline-derived CDR1 and CDR2 are SGDLS and YYNGEE.

A few counts support this clone. The genes are TRBV5-1 and TRBJ2-1; TRBD2 aligns across 12 bases. The CDR3 length is 15 residues. Unmatched junction bases numbered 8, after V lost 4 bases and J lost 9 bases. From germline, CDR1 is SGHRS and CDR2 YFSETQ. Written as DNA, the CDR3 is TGCGCCAGCAGCCGAGGGCTAGCGGGGGGGGGTGAGCAGTTCTTC. Its protein is CASSRGLAGGGEQFF. The variable domain in full, with the rest retrieved from reference TRBV5-1 and TRBJ2-1, is KAGVTQTPRYLIKTRGQQVTLSCSPISGHRSVSWYQQTPGQGLQFLFEYFSETQRNKGNFPGRFSGRQFSNSRSEMNVSTLELGDSALYLCASSRGLAGGGEQFFGPGTRLTVL.

A remark on this clone: Distinct nucleotide sequences in the sample also encode this CDR3. The chain combines TRBV19 with TRBJ1-1; TRBD1 might be the D (6 bases). V shed 5 bases and J shed 2 bases, with 9 bases lying between them. Germline V gene lookup returns CDR1 LNHDA and CDR2 SQIVND (reference sequence). The CDR3 totals 13 residues. The CDR3 nucleotides read TGTGCCAGTAGTGGACAGTTAAACACTGAAGCTTTCTTT. Translation: CASSGQLNTEAFF.

The V call is TRBV27, the J call TRBJ2-7; a possible D gene is TRBD2 (8 bases). Trimming pared 7 bases from V and 5 bases from J, leaving 36 bases between. Germline CDR1 is MNHEY and CDR2 is SMNVEV (reference sequence). This CDR3 contains 20 residues. CDR3 DNA sequence: TGTGCCAGCACCACCTACGGGGGGGGACAGTTAATCTCAGGGGTGAACGAGCAGTACTTC. Translating gives CASTTYGGGQLISGVNEQYF.